This TCR beta chain was sequenced in a study of T cell changes during pregnancy in multiple sclerosis. In germline, CDR1 is MNHNY, CDR2 SVGAGI (reference sequence). The ends lost 4 bases at V and 5 bases at J; junction bases unmatched: 14. The CDR3 consists of 16 residues. Method: immunoSEQ multiplex PCR; TCRdb's copy keeps in-frame clones and lacks some. The sample lists tens of thousands of clones; about 90% were seen once. The sequence derives from a female donor in good health, enrolled as a control in a pregnancy study. The gene calls are TRBV6-6 and TRBJ2-7; the match to TRBD1 covers 7 bases. The sample here was CD4+ T cells from peripheral blood mononuclear cells, taken after pregnancy. The CDR3 coding sequence is TGTGCCAGCAGTTCGGCCGGGGACAGCGCTCGTGACGAGCAGTACTTC. Translated: CASSSAGDSARDEQYF.